Below, one TCR beta chain is given with its context. As yet, its antigen is unknown. The sample originates from a study of shared clonotypes between healthy human individuals. Background on the study: Plates per donor: three CD4 naive, three CD4 memory, two CD8 naive, one CD8 memory.

Sequencing was at deep level. Assay used: immunoSEQ multiplex PCR; TCRdb lists only in-frame clones, some missing. The sample holds hundreds of thousands of clones; approximately 96% are singletons and the top ten take less than 0.12%. Cells designated naive CD8 were CD45RO-negative and were positively selected for CCR7, with terminally differentiated effector memory CD45RA+ cells excluded. Findings and limits, study-wide: Among non-shared clonotypes, generation probabilities were lower than among those shared by all four donors.

The sequencing input was naive CD8+ T cells sorted from blood. This sequence was found in a woman in her twenties or thirties in good health.

CDR3 sequence (DNA): TGTGCCAGCAGCTCCCGAGACCGTAAACACAGGGGGAGGTACCAAGAGACCCAGTACTTC. This encodes CASSSRDRKHRGRYQETQYF. The genes are TRBV13 and TRBJ2-5; TRBD1 agrees at 8 bases. The CDR3 is 20 residues long. Germline CDR1 PRHDT, CDR2 FYEKMQ (reference sequence). V lost 4 bases, J lost 0 bases, and 19 bases stayed unmatched.